One T cell receptor beta chain is described in this entry. Its antigen is currently unknown. Measured with immunoSEQ multiplex PCR; TCRdb has only the in-frame clones, and not every one. The data show around 100,000 clones, with about 80% seen just once and around 2.9% held by the top ten. The sample belongs to a study of T cell clones after liver transplantation. Study as a whole: Apart from a few HCV-positive recipients, transplants were for non-autoimmune, non-viral reasons. Subjects received no induction therapy and standard immunosuppression until randomization at 12-24 months post-transplant. Draws occurred before transplant, before withdrawal, and after complete or failed withdrawal.

Broader study findings: A significant post-transplant drop in circulating graft-donor-reactive CD4 TCRbeta sequences occurred in most of the 8 subjects.

CDR3 size: 15 residues. Trimming cost V 0 bases and J 4 bases; bases outside gene matches: 5. Germline V CDR1 and CDR2: SGHDN, FVKESK. Sequencing used CD4+ T cells from blood, obtained 47 months after liver transplant. This rearrangement joins TRBV14 to TRBJ2-5; 7 nucleotides match TRBD1. This clonotype originated in a human patient who received a liver transplant. The graft donor may have given rise to some T cells. The CDR3 DNA reads as TGTGCCAGCAGCCAAGACCGACAGGGTGGAGAGACCCAGTACTTC. Translated: CASSQDRQGGETQYF.